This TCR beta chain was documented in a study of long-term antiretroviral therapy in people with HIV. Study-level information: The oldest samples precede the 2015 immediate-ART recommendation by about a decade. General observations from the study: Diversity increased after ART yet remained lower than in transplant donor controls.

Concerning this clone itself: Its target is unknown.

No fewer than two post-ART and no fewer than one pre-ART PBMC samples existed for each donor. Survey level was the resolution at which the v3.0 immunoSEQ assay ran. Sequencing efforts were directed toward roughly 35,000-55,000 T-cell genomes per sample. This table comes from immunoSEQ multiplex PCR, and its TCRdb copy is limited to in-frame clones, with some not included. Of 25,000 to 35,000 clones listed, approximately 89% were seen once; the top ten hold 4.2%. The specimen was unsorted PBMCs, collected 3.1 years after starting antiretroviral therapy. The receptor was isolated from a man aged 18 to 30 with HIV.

In DNA form, the CDR3 reads TGTGCCACCAGCAGAGATCGGGACAGGGGGCACGAGCAGTACTTC. This translates into CATSRDRDRGHEQYF. This chain connects TRBV15 to TRBJ2-7; 12 bases are a match to TRBD1. This CDR3 contains 15 residues. V lost 0 bases to trimming and J lost 5 bases; unmatched junction nucleotides: 2. The germline gives CDR1 LNHNV, CDR2 YYDKDF (reference sequence).